This T cell receptor (beta chain) was sequenced for a study of T cell repertoires in cytomegalovirus infection. On the study more broadly: Public signatures in TCR beta pointed to CMV infection and matching HLA type.

TCRdb re-called the reads with MiXCR, one entry per CDR3 protein. The table lists 150,000 to 200,000 distinct CDR3 sequences, about a sixth of them singletons. Per germline, CDR1 LNHNV and CDR2 YYDKDF (reference sequence). Trimming removed 5 bases from V and 5 bases from J; junction bases left unmatched: 9. The CDR3 sequence is 16 residues long. The V call is TRBV15, the J call TRBJ2-1; TRBD2 agrees at 10 bases. The TCR originated in a human donor in good health (CMV status not recorded). Some clones in this sample may be carry-over from other donors' samples. The sequenced sample was CD8+ T cells from PBMCs. CDR3 nucleotides: TGTGCCACCAGCGGCCCAGGGACTAGCGCAAACAATGAGCAGTTCTTC. Protein sequence: CATSGPGTSANNEQFF.